Listed below are T cell receptor beta chains from one sample, sequenced in a study of T cell responses to AZD1222 COVID-19 vaccine. Some clones are missing from TCRdb's copy, which holds only in-frame ones; the method was immunoSEQ multiplex PCR. Of about 180,000 clones in the sample, roughly 94% were seen once. The source material was peripheral blood, sampled 28 days after the second AZD1222 dose. The receptors shown here come from an adult who received the AZD1222 COVID-19 vaccine. CDR3s include the opening cysteine and the closing phenylalanine or tryptophan. Size is omitted from some rows. Given values are once, few, many or a class for expanded clones.

abundance	j_gene	v_gene	len	CDR3aa
.	TRBJ2-2	TRBV24-1	14	CATSARVPTGELFF
.	TRBJ1-1	TRBV19	14	CASSPPPGRVDAFF
once	TRBJ2-7	TRBV3-1/TRBV3-2	12	CASSQGVDEQYF
.	TRBJ1-1	TRBV11-1	16	CASSPRHRAQNTEAFF
.	TRBJ1-5	TRBV24-1	15	CATSDRRQGDQPQHF
.	TRBJ1-5	TRBV19	15	CASSRDRGYNQPQHF
.	TRBJ1-2	TRBV7-9	15	CASSLGAGGVYGYTF
.	TRBJ1-1	TRBV6-5	14	CASSRDTLNTEAFF
.	TRBJ1-1	TRBV16	15	CASSLRRQAITEAFF
.	TRBJ2-7	TRBV5-1	16	CASSLGRREGLYEQYF
.	TRBJ1-1	TRBV18	13	CASSPRSPTEAFF
.	TRBJ2-1	TRBV9	17	CASSAGPGLSGWDEQFF
.	TRBJ2-3	TRBV9	15	CASSVDGTSRDTQYF
.	TRBJ1-4	TRBV9	18	CASSPLSGQLATNEKLFF
once	TRBJ2-1	TRBV7-9	17	CASSLYGTGKSYNEQFF
.	TRBJ1-2	TRBV6-6	13	CASASNVYYGYTF
.	TRBJ1-1	TRBV4-3	18	CASSRLTGSGIMNTEAFF
.	TRBJ1-6	TRBV5-1	15	CASSIPTGGNPPLHF